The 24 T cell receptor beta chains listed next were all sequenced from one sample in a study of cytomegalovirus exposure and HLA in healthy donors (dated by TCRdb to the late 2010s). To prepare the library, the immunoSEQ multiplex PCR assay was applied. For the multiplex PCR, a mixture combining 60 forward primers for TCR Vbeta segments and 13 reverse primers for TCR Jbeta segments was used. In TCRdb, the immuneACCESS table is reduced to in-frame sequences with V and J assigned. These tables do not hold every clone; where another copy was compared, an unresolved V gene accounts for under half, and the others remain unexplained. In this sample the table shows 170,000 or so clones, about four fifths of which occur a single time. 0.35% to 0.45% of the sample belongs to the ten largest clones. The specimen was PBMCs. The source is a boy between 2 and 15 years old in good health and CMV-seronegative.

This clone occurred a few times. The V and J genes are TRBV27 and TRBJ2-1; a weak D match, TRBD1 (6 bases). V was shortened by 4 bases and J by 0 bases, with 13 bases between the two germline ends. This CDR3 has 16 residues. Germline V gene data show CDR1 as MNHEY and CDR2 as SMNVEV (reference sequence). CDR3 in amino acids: CASSWVGASSYNEQFF. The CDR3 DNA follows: TGTGCCAGCAGTTGGGTGGGGGCTAGCTCCTACAATGAGCAGTTCTTC.

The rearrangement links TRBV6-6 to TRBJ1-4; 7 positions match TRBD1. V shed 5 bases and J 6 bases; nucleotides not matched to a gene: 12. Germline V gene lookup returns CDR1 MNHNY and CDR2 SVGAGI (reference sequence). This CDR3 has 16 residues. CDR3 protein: CASSLDPGQLYEKLFF. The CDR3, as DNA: TGTGCCAGCAGTCTCGACCCGGGACAGCTTTATGAAAAACTGTTTTTT.

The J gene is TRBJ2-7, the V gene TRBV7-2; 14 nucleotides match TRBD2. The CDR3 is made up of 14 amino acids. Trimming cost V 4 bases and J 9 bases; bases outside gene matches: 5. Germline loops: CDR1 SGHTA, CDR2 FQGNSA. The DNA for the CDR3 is TGTGCCAGCAGCTGGGGACTAGCGGGAGTTGTGCAGTACTTC. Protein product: CASSWGLAGVVQYF.

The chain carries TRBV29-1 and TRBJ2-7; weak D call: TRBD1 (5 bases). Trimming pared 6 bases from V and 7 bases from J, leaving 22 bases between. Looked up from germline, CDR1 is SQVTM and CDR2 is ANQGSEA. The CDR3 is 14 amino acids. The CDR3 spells CSVQGDSPTKEQYF. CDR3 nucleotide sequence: TGCAGCGTCCAAGGAGACAGTCCTACTAAGGAGCAGTACTTC.

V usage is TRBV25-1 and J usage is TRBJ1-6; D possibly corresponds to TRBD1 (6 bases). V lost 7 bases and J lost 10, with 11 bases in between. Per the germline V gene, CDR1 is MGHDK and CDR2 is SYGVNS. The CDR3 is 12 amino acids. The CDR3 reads CASNDRYSPLHF. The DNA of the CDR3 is TGTGCCAGCAATGACAGGTACTCACCCCTCCACTTT.

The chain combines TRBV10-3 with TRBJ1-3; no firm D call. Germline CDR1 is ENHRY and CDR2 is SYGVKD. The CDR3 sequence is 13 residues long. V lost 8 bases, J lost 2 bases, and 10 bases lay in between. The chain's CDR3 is CAIRPSAGNTIYF. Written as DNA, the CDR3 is TGTGCCATCCGCCCGAGCGCTGGAAACACCATATATTTT.

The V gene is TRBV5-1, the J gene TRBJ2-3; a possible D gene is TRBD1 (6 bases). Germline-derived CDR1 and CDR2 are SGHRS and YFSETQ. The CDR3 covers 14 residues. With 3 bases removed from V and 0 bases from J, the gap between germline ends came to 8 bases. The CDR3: CASSWGQSTDTQYF. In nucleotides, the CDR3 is TGCGCCAGCAGCTGGGGGCAGAGCACAGATACGCAGTATTTT.

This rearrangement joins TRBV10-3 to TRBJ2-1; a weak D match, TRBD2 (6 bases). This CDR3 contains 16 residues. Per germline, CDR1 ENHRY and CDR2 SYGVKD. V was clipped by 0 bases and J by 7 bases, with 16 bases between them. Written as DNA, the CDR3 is TGTGCCATCAGTGAGTCACGGTCGGGAGCTAGGAATGAGCAGTTCTTC. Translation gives CAISESRSGARNEQFF.

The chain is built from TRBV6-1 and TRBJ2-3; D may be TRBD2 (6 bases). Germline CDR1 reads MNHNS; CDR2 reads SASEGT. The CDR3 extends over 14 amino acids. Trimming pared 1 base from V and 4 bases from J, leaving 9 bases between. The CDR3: CASSEDAGPDTQYF. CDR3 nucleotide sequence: TGTGCCAGCAGTGAAGATGCGGGACCAGATACGCAGTATTTT.

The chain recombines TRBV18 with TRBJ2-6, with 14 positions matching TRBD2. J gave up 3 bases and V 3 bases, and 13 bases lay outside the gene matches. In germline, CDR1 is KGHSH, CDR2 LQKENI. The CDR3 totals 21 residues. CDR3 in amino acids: CASSPQYPYGLAGGGANVLTF. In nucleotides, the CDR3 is TGTGCCAGCTCACCTCAATATCCATACGGACTAGCGGGAGGTGGGGCCAACGTCCTGACTTTC.

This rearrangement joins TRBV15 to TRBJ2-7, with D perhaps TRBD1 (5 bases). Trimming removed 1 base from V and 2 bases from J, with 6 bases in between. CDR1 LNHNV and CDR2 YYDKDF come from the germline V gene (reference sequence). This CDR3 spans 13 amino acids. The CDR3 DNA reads TGTGCCACCAGCAGAGGACAGACCTACGAGCAGTACTTC. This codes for CATSRGQTYEQYF.

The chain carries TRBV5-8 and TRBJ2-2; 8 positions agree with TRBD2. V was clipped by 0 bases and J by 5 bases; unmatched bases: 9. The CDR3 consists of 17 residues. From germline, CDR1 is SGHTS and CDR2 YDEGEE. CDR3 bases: TGTGCCAGCAGCTTGGATGTAGCGGGACTTTGGACCGGGGAGCTGTTTTTT. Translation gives CASSLDVAGLWTGELFF.

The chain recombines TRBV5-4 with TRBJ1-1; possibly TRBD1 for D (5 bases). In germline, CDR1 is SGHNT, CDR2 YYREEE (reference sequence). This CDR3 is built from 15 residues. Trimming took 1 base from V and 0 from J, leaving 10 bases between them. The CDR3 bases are TGTGCCAGCAGCTTGAGTGGACACCTGAACACTGAAGCTTTCTTT. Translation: CASSLSGHLNTEAFF.

The CDR3 sequence is CASSSGLFSGANVLTF. The CDR3 DNA is TGTGCCAGCAGCTCAGGGCTCTTCTCTGGGGCCAACGTCCTGACTTTC. The J gene is TRBJ2-6, the V gene TRBV7-9; D is perhaps TRBD1 (5 bases). The V gene lost 4 bases and the J gene lost 0 bases, with 10 bases spanning the gap. The CDR3 sequence is 16 residues long. In germline, CDR1 is SEHNR, CDR2 FQNEAQ (reference sequence).

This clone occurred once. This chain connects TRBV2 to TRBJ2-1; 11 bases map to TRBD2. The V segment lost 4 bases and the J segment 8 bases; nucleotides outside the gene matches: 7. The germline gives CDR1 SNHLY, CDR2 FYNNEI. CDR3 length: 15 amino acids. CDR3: CASSALTSGKYEQFF. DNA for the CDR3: TGTGCCAGCAGTGCGCTGACTAGCGGGAAATATGAGCAGTTCTTC.

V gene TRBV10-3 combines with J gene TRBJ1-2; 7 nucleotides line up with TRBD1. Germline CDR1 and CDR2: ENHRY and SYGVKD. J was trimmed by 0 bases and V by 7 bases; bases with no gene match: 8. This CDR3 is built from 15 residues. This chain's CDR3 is CAITEDRPPNYGYTF. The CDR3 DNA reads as TGTGCCATCACCGAGGACAGGCCACCTAACTATGGCTACACCTTC.

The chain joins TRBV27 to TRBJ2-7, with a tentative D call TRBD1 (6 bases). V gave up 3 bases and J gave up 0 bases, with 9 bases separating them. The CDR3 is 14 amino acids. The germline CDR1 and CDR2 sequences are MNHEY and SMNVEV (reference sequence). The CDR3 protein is CASSFSDSSYEQYF. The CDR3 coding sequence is TGTGCCAGCAGTTTTTCGGACAGCTCCTACGAGCAGTACTTC.

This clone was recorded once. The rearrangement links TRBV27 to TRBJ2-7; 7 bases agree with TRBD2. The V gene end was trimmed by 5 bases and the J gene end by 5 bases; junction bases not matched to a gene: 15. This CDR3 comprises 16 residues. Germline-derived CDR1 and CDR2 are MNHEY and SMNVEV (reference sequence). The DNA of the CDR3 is TGTGCCAGCAGTGCCCACGGGGGAGGGCCTAAAGACGAGCAGTACTTC. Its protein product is CASSAHGGGPKDEQYF.

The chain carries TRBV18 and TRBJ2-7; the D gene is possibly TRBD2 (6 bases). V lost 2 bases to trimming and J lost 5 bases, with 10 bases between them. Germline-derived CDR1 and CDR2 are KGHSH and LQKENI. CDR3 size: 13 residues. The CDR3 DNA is TGTGCCAGCTCACCATATTCGGGGGACGAGCAGTACTTC. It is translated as CASSPYSGDEQYF.

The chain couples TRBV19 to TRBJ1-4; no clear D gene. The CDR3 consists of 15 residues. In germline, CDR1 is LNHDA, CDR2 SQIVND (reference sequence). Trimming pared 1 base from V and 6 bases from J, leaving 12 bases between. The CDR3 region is CASSIARGIHEKLFF. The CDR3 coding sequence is TGTGCCAGTAGTATAGCGAGAGGGATTCATGAAAAACTGTTTTTT.

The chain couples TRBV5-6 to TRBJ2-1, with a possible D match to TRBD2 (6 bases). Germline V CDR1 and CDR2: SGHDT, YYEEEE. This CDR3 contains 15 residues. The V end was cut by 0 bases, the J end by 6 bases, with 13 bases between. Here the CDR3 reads CASSLVEGRVNEQFF. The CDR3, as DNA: TGTGCCAGCAGCTTGGTGGAGGGAAGGGTCAATGAGCAGTTCTTC.

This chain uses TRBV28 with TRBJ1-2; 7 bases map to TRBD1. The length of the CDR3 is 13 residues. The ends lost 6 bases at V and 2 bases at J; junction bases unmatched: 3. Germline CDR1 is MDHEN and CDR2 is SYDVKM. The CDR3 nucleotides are TGTGCCAGCAGAGGGACAGCGAACTATGGCTACACCTTC. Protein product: CASRGTANYGYTF.

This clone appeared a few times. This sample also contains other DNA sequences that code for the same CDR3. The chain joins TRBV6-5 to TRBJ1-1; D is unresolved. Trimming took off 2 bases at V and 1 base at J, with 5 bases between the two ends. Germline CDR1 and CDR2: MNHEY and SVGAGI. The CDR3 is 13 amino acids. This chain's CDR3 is CASSYAENTEAFF. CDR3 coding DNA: TGTGCCAGCAGTTACGCAGAGAACACTGAAGCTTTCTTT.

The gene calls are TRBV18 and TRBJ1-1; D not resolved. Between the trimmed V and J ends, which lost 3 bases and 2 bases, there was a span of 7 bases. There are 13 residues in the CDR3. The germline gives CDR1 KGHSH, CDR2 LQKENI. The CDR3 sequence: CASSPTINTEAFF. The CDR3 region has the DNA TGTGCCAGCTCACCCACTATAAACACTGAAGCTTTCTTT. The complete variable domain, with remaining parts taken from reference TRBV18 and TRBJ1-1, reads NAGVMQNPRHLVRRRGQEARLRCSPMKGHSHVYWYRQLPEEGLKFMVYLQKENIIDESGMPKERFSAEFPKEGPSILRIQQVVRGDSAAYFCASSPTINTEAFFGQGTRLTVV.